This T cell receptor (beta chain) was retrieved from a study of blood T cell repertoires in COVID-19. In the study overall: Italy, Spain and the United States were the sources of the convalescent and acute COVID-19 samples. Sample material is recorded as cDNA or gDNA derived from T cells, B-cell-depleted T cells, or PBMCs.

The germline V gene has CDR1 SNHLY and CDR2 FYNNEI. V lost 4 bases to trimming and J lost 9 bases; unmatched junction nucleotides: 4. This CDR3 comprises 13 residues. Original processing notes: Estimates of nucleated cell counts were drawn from the amplification of reference gene primers. Assay: immunoSEQ multiplex PCR; the TCRdb copy retains only in-frame clones and omits some. V, J and clone size derive from that table, while D and trimming were established from the DNA sequence. This repertoire shows 130,000 to 150,000 clones, 85% to 90% found once; its top ten account for about 4.1%. The chain is built from TRBV2 and TRBJ2-1; 9 nucleotides match TRBD2. This TCR was recovered from a woman aged 40 to 55 with acute or convalescent COVID-19. Material: peripheral blood. CDR3 loop: CASSARLAAEQFF. CDR3 nucleotides: TGTGCCAGCAGTGCAAGACTAGCGGCTGAGCAGTTCTTC.